These T cell receptor beta chains were read from a single sample in a study of T cell responses to AZD1222 COVID-19 vaccine. TCRdb keeps only in-frame clones here, not all; method: immunoSEQ multiplex PCR. There are about 200,000 clones in the sample; 93% occur only once, and about 1% lies in the top ten. Sequenced material: peripheral blood, taken 28 days after the second AZD1222 dose. The receptors come from an adult who received the AZD1222 COVID-19 vaccine. The CDR3 runs from the conserved cysteine through the conserved F or W. Each record gives: V gene, J gene, clone size, D gene, CDR3 DNA, CDR3 protein. A D gene is named only where the DNA matches it firmly. The size of a clone is reported for some rows only, either as once, few or many, or as a class for expanded clones.

>TRBV7-9|TRBJ2-5|.|.
TGTGCCAGCAGCTTAGTGGGTGGCACCCAAGAGACCCAGTACTTC
CASSLVGGTQETQYF
>TRBV10-2|TRBJ2-7|.|TRBD1
TGCGCCAGCAGCCACGAACCTCCATCCGGGACAGGGGGCGACGAGCAGTACTTC
CASSHEPPSGTGGDEQYF
>TRBV2|TRBJ1-2|.|.
TGTGCCAGCAGTGAAATGGAGCGTGCGGCTAACTATGGCTACACCTTC
CASSEMERAANYGYTF
>TRBV9|TRBJ1-1|.|.
TGTGCCAGCAGCGTAGGAGGGGCCATGAACACTGAAGCTTTCTTT
CASSVGGAMNTEAFF
>TRBV6-2/TRBV6-3|TRBJ1-2|.|.
TGTGCCAGCAGTTACTCGAGAGACAGGAGTGGCTACACCTTC
CASSYSRDRSGYTF
>TRBV11-1|TRBJ2-1|.|.
TGTGCCAGCAGCTTAGTCTGGGGCGATGAGCAGTTCTTC
CASSLVWGDEQFF
>TRBV28|TRBJ2-7|.|.
TGTGCCAGCAGCCTCTTCCCCTACGAGCAGTACTTC
CASSLFPYEQYF
>TRBV12-3/TRBV12-4|TRBJ1-2|.|.
TGTGCCAGCAGCCGGAACTATGGCTACACCTTC
CASSRNYGYTF
>TRBV6-4|TRBJ2-1|.|TRBD1
TGTGCCAGCAGTCCGGACAGGGTCGATGAGCAGTTCTTC
CASSPDRVDEQFF
>TRBV6-5|TRBJ2-3|.|.
TGTGCCAGCAGCCGATCTAGGACAGATACGCAGTATTTT
CASSRSRTDTQYF
>TRBV9|TRBJ1-1|.|TRBD1
TGTGCCAGCAGCGTAAATGATTTGACAGGGTTGAACACTGAAGCTTTCTTT
CASSVNDLTGLNTEAFF
>TRBV6-5|TRBJ1-2|.|TRBD1
TGTGCCAGCAGCCGGGCCAGGGGGGGTTACTATGGCTACACCTTC
CASSRARGGYYGYTF
>TRBV10-2|TRBJ1-1|.|.
TGCGCCAGCATGGGGGTGGGGGTCACTGAAGCTTTCTTT
CASMGVGVTEAFF
>TRBV7-3|TRBJ1-3|.|.
TGTGCCAGCAGCACCGCCGGTGGCTCTGGAAACACCATATATTTT
CASSTAGGSGNTIYF
>TRBV6-5|TRBJ1-1|.|.
TGTGCCAGCGGCTTACAGGGAGTGAACACTGAAGCTTTCTTT
CASGLQGVNTEAFF
>TRBV2|TRBJ1-2|once|.
TGTGCCAGCAGTTCAGGGAGTGCGAACTATGGCTACACCTTC
CASSSGSANYGYTF
>TRBV11-2|TRBJ1-3|.|.
TGTGCCAGCAGCTCCCAGACAGGAAACACCATATATTTT
CASSSQTGNTIYF
>TRBV2|TRBJ2-7|.|.
TGTGCCAGCGAAGGCAGGAGCTCCTACGAGCAGTACTTC
CASEGRSSYEQYF
>TRBV3-1/TRBV3-2|TRBJ1-1|.|.
TGTGCCAGCAGCCGGGCACCGAACACTGAAGCTTTCTTT
CASSRAPNTEAFF
>TRBV19|TRBJ2-2|.|TRBD2
TGTGCCAGTAGTAGACTAGCGGGGGACGCGAACACCGGGGAGCTGTTTTTT
CASSRLAGDANTGELFF
>TRBV6-5|TRBJ1-2|.|TRBD1
TGTGCCAGCAGGGCCGGGACAGGGGAGAGGTATGGCTACACCTTC
CASRAGTGERYGYTF
>TRBV10-3|TRBJ1-2|.|TRBD1
TGTGCCATCAGTGAGGGGACAGGGTCCTATGGCTACACCTTC
CAISEGTGSYGYTF
>TRBV6-5|TRBJ1-4|.|.
TGTGCCAGCAGCCGGGGAATGAATGAAAAACTGTTTTTT
CASSRGMNEKLFF
>TRBV19|TRBJ1-1|.|.
TGTGCCAGTAGTATGAGGAGGGGATCTCGCGACACTGAAGCTTTCTTT
CASSMRRGSRDTEAFF
>TRBV24-1|TRBJ2-7|.|.
TGTGCCACCAGTGGGGGATACGAGCAGTACTTC
CATSGGYEQYF
>TRBV27|TRBJ1-2|.|TRBD1
TGTGCCAGCAGTTTATCTCGGACAGGGTATGGCTACACCTTC
CASSLSRTGYGYTF
>TRBV1|TRBJ2-3|.|.
TGCACCAGCAGCCAAGACGGGAGCACAGATACGCAGTATTTT
CTSSQDGSTDTQYF
>TRBV4-1|TRBJ1-2|.|.
TGCGCCAGCAGCCAAGGTCCGGCGGCGCGGACTGGCTACACCTTC
CASSQGPAARTGYTF
>TRBV7-2|TRBJ1-2|.|TRBD1
TGTGCCAGCAGCTTAGCTCTAGGGACAGCGGTTGGCTACACCTTC
CASSLALGTAVGYTF
>TRBV6-6|TRBJ1-2|.|.
TGTGCCAGCAGTTCCCGGGACAACACTATGGGCTACACCTTC
CASSSRDNTMGYTF
>TRBV7-2|TRBJ2-5|.|.
TGTGCCAGCAGCTTAGCTGGTAACATTTACCAAGAGACCCAGTACTTC
CASSLAGNIYQETQYF
>TRBV7-2|TRBJ2-2|.|.
TGTGCCAGCAGCCCATTCCTTGTAGATCCGACCGGGGAGCTGTTTTTT
CASSPFLVDPTGELFF
>TRBV5-1|TRBJ1-1|.|TRBD1
TGCGCCAGCAGCTTTGGACAGGGGAACACTGAAGCTTTCTTT
CASSFGQGNTEAFF
>TRBV7-3|TRBJ2-2|once|TRBD2
TGTGCCAGCAGCCCCCGGACTAGCGGAAACACCGGGGAGCTGTTTTTT
CASSPRTSGNTGELFF
>TRBV6-5|TRBJ2-1|once|.
TGTGCCAGCAGCCTACGTGTTAGGTGGCATGAGCAGTTCTTC
CASSLRVRWHEQFF
>TRBV7-2|TRBJ1-2|.|TRBD1
TGTGCCAGCAGTCAGGTCGGGACAGCCTTTGGCTACACCTTC
CASSQVGTAFGYTF
>TRBV5-1|TRBJ1-6|.|TRBD1
TGCGCCAGCAGCGGGGACAGGGTGCTTGCGTTACAGGTCAGCTCCTATAATTCACCCCTCCACTTT
CASSGDRVLALQVSSYNSPLHF
>TRBV5-1|TRBJ2-2|once|TRBD1
TGCGCCAGCAGCTTGGTTCCCTCGGGACAGGGCGCCGGGGAGCTGTTTTTT
CASSLVPSGQGAGELFF
>TRBV19|TRBJ2-6|.|.
TGTGCCAGTAGTATAGTAGTCTCTGGGGCCAACGTCCTGACTTTC
CASSIVVSGANVLTF
>TRBV2|TRBJ2-7|.|TRBD2
TGTGCCAGCAATGGACTAGGGAACTACGAGCAGTACTTC
CASNGLGNYEQYF
>TRBV27|TRBJ1-2|.|TRBD1
TGTGCCAGCAGTTTATCCGGACAGGGCTATGGCTACACCTTC
CASSLSGQGYGYTF
>TRBV2|TRBJ1-2|.|.
TGTGCCAGCAGCGACGTACTGGGAGGTGGCTACACCTTC
CASSDVLGGGYTF
>TRBV19|TRBJ1-2|.|.
TGTGCCAGTAGTATAAGGCAGGTGGATGGCTACACCTTC
CASSIRQVDGYTF
>TRBV12-3/TRBV12-4|TRBJ1-4|.|.
TGTGCCAGCAGCCCTGGTGGGGAGGAAAAACTGTTTTTT
CASSPGGEEKLFF
>TRBV7-2|TRBJ2-3|.|.
TGTGCCAGCAGCTTTCTGGGGGTGAGGGCAGATACGCAGTATTTT
CASSFLGVRADTQYF
>TRBV30|TRBJ2-7|once|.
TGTGCCTGCATAGGAGGGGTCGAGCAGTACTTC
CACIGGVEQYF
>TRBV9|TRBJ2-1|.|TRBD2
TGTGCCAGCAGCCTCACGGGAGGGGGGCCCTCCTACAATGAGCAGTTCTTC
CASSLTGGGPSYNEQFF
>TRBV10-3|TRBJ1-6|.|.
TGTGCCATCAGTGAGTCCGGCCCGAACGCTAATTCACCCCTCCACTTT
CAISESGPNANSPLHF
>TRBV28|TRBJ2-5|.|TRBD1
TGTGCCAGCAGTTACGGGACAGGCCTCTTTGGTACCCAGTACTTC
CASSYGTGLFGTQYF
>TRBV5-1|TRBJ1-1|.|.
TGCGCCAGCAGCTTGGCCCCAGGGAACACTGAAGCTTTCTTT
CASSLAPGNTEAFF
>TRBV28|TRBJ2-1|.|.
TGTGCCAGCAGTTTAGAGTACAATGAGCAGTTCTTC
CASSLEYNEQFF
>TRBV11-2|TRBJ1-2|.|.
TGTGCCAGCAGCAGGGGCTGGAACTATGGCTACACCTTC
CASSRGWNYGYTF
>TRBV18|TRBJ1-1|.|TRBD1
TGTGCCAGCTCACAAGGACAGGGGGCGACTGGGACTGAAGCTTTCTTT
CASSQGQGATGTEAFF
>TRBV19|TRBJ1-1|.|TRBD1
TGTGCCAGTTCACAGGGGACGAACACTGAAGCTTTCTTT
CASSQGTNTEAFF
>TRBV30|TRBJ1-2|.|TRBD1
TGTGCCTGGGAAGGACAGGGCTATGGCTACACCTTC
CAWEGQGYGYTF
>TRBV10-3|TRBJ1-1|.|.
TGTGCCATCAGTGAGTCGGGAGGGGGGCAGGGTGAAGCTTTCTTT
CAISESGGGQGEAFF
>TRBV30|TRBJ2-5|.|.
TGTGCCTGGAGTACCGGGATTGGGGAGACCCAGTACTTC
CAWSTGIGETQYF